A few counts support the clone carrying this T cell receptor (beta chain). Its matching antigen is unknown. Donor samples were obtained from healthy Caucasian individuals from Russia, aged roughly 6 to 95. Using a J-beta primer mix together with a sample-barcoded 5' primer, a second PCR was run for about 6 to 11 cycles. TCRdb itself ran the 5' RACE reads through MiXCR, one entry per CDR3 protein. Here the sample spans about 780,000 distinct CDR3 sequences, more than 35% being singletons. V was clipped by 7 bases and J by 3 bases, with 21 bases between them. Germline values: CDR1 DFQATT, CDR2 SNEGSKA (reference sequence). The CDR3 totals 15 residues. The sample belongs to a study of blood T cells in healthy people across ages. Study-wide results and limits: Percentage of naive T cells showed a strong correlation with TCR beta diversity. Higher diversity, along with more naive CD4+ cells, distinguished long-lived donors from aged donors.

What was sequenced was blood. This clonotype originated in a man older than 75 in good health. The chain joins TRBV20-1 to TRBJ2-5; D is undetermined. For the CDR3, the DNA is TGCAGTGTAGAGAGAGTAGTGGTGGGAAAAGAGACCCAGTACTTC. Residues: CSVERVVVGKETQYF.